A selection of T cell receptor beta chains follows, all from one sample in a study of STAT5B mutations in CD4+ large granular lymphocyte leukemia. Method: immunoSEQ multiplex PCR; TCRdb's copy keeps in-frame clones and lacks some. The table lists roughly 30,000 clones, under 80% of them singletons, with more than 2% in the top ten. The sample was CD4+ T cells from blood buffy coats. All receptors derive from a human donor in good health. CDR3s include the opening cysteine and the closing phenylalanine or tryptophan. Size is omitted from some rows. Given values are once, few, many or a class for expanded clones.

>TRBV5-4|TRBJ2-5|NA
CASTSGRQETQYF
>TRBV5-1|TRBJ1-1|NA
CASSAVGQGVATEAFF
>TRBV6-4|TRBJ1-1|NA
CASSDGLWNTEAFF
>TRBV19|TRBJ2-6|NA
CASSIWGQASSGANVLTF
>TRBV27|TRBJ2-7|NA
CASSPSGVSSYEQYF
>TRBV19|TRBJ2-2|NA
CASMGGVLANTGELFF
>TRBV27|TRBJ2-7|NA
CASSLWGRGWQYF
>TRBV27|TRBJ2-7|few
CASSLQSVRGGEQYF
>TRBV15|TRBJ1-4|NA
CATSREDTGGEKLFF
>TRBV2|TRBJ1-1|NA
CASNWVEGSGAFF
>TRBV19|TRBJ1-2|once
CASSAPGTYRYGYTF
>TRBV5-4|TRBJ2-5|once
CASSDPGAWTQYF
>TRBV5-4|TRBJ2-5|NA
CASSLGAGETQYF
>TRBV11-2|TRBJ1-2|NA
CASSADYGYTF
>TRBV27|TRBJ1-1|few
CASSLQASRTEAFF
>TRBV27|TRBJ2-1|NA
CASSPRQGAMRVFEQFF
>TRBV10-3|TRBJ1-2|NA
CAITNKGDRNNYGYTF
>TRBV7-9|TRBJ2-7|NA
CASSEPQGASYEQYF
>TRBV6-4|TRBJ1-1|few
CASSAAWDTEAFF
>TRBV11-2|TRBJ2-7|NA
CASRLSGRAYEQYF
>TRBV5-1|TRBJ2-1|NA
CASSSTGDSYNEQFF
>TRBV9|TRBJ1-5|NA
CASSVGPGGGQPQHF
>TRBV5-4|TRBJ2-7|NA
CASSLASSYEQYF
>TRBV11-3|TRBJ2-1|NA
CASSFPRTSGQDEQFF
>TRBV2|TRBJ2-1|NA
CASSGAGAYNEQFF
>TRBV5-8|NA|once
CASSFRADEQYF
>TRBV2|TRBJ2-7|NA
CASARAYEQYF
>TRBV29-1|TRBJ1-1|NA
CSVEDKVGTEAFF
>TRBV18|TRBJ2-7|few
CASSPRTIDEQYF
>TRBV27|TRBJ1-2|NA
CASSLSNGGEGYTF
>TRBV25-1|TRBJ1-2|NA
CASSAGTTNYGYTF
>TRBV7-6|TRBJ2-5|NA
CASSFNPVTGTSVETQYF
>TRBV27|TRBJ1-1|few
CASTTGQDTEAFF
>TRBV5-1|NA|NA
CASSATGTYEQYF
>TRBV25-1|TRBJ2-7|NA
CASRSGTRGEQYF
>TRBV30|TRBJ1-1|NA
CASDLGLGTEAFF
>TRBV2|TRBJ2-7|NA
CASTSEDTAYEQYF
>TRBV6-1|TRBJ1-1|few
CASSLVFAFF